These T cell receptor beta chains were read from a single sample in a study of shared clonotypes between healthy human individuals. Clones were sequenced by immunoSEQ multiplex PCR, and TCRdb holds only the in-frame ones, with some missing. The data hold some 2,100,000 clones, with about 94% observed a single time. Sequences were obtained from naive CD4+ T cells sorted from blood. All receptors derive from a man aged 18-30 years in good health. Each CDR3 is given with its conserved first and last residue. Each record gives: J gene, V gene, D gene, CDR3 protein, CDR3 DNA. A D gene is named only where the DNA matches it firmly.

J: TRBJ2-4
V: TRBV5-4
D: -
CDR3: CASSLNPGDIQYF
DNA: TGTGCCAGCAGCCTAAATCCCGGCGACATTCAGTACTTC

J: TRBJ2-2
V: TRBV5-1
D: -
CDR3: CASSWGADNTGELFF
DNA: TGCGCCAGCTCCTGGGGGGCAGATAACACCGGGGAGCTGTTTTTT

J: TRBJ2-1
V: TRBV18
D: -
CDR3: CASSPKGGARIGEQFF
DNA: TGTGCCAGCTCACCAAAGGGGGGAGCCCGTATCGGGGAGCAGTTCTTC

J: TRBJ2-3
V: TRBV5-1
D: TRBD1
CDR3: CASSGRGQGTDTQYF
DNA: TGCGCCAGCAGCGGGAGAGGACAGGGGACAGATACGCAGTATTTT

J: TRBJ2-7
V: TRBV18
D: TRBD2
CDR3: CASSPLQLAGRYEQYF
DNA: TGTGCCAGCTCACCACTCCAGCTAGCGGGAAGGTACGAGCAGTACTTC

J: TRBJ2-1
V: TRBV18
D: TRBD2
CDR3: CASSLPASGLYNEQFF
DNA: TGTGCCAGCTCACTCCCGGCTAGCGGCCTTTACAATGAGCAGTTCTTC

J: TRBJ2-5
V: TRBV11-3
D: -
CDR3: CASSLGTPGETQYF
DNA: TGTGCCAGCAGCTTAGGCACCCCGGGTGAGACCCAGTACTTC

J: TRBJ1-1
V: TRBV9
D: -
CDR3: CASSPLGQINTEAFF
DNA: TGTGCCAGCAGCCCCCTTGGACAAATAAACACTGAAGCTTTCTTT

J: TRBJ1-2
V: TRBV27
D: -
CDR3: CASSSQRSREPFYGYTF
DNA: TGTGCCAGCAGTTCCCAGAGGTCGCGGGAACCTTTCTATGGCTACACCTTC

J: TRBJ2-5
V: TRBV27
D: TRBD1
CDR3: CASSPLSDRGRETQYF
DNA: TGTGCCAGCAGTCCACTATCAGACAGGGGGCGGGAGACCCAGTACTTC

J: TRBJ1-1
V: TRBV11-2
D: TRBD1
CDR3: CASSPDRVAEAFF
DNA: TGTGCCAGCAGCCCGGACAGGGTCGCTGAAGCTTTCTTT

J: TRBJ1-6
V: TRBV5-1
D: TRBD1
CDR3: CASSPLPGTGGSSYNSPLHF
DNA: TGCGCCAGCAGCCCACTTCCCGGGACAGGGGGAAGCTCCTATAATTCACCCCTCCACTTT

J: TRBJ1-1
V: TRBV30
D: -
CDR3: CAWSVRRNTEAFF
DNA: TGTGCCTGGAGTGTACGGAGGAACACTGAAGCTTTCTTT

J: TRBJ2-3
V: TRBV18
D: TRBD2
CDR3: CASSRNGGDGDTQYF
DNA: TGTGCCAGCTCCCGTAACGGGGGGGACGGAGATACGCAGTATTTT

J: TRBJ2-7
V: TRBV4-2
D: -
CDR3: CASSRAGYEQYF
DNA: TGTGCCAGCAGCCGGGCCGGCTACGAGCAGTACTTC

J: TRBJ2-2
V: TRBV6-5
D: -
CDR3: CASSYHYPNTGELFF
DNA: TGTGCCAGCAGTTACCACTACCCGAACACCGGGGAGCTGTTTTTT

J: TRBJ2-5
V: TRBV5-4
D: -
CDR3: CASSTGSSMGETQYF
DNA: TGTGCCAGCAGCACCGGAAGTTCTATGGGGGAGACTCAGTACTTC

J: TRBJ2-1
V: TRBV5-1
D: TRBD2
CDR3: CASSSVAGAYNEQFF
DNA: TGCGCCAGCAGCTCAGTAGCGGGAGCCTACAATGAGCAGTTCTTC

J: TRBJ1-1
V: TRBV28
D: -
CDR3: CASTHSGGLGENTEAFF
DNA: TGTGCCAGCACCCACTCGGGGGGATTAGGAGAGAACACTGAAGCTTTCTTT

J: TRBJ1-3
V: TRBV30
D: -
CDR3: CAWRVRGTRSGNTIYF
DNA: TGTGCCTGGAGGGTCAGGGGCACCCGCTCTGGAAACACCATATATTTT

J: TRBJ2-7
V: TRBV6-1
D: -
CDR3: CASTYLRGSEQYF
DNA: TGTGCCAGCACCTACCTCCGGGGGAGCGAGCAGTACTTC

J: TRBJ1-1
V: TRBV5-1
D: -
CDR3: CASSEPANTEAFF
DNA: TGCGCCAGCAGCGAGCCAGCGAACACTGAAGCTTTCTTT

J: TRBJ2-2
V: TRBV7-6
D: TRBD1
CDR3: CASSFGQGENTGELFF
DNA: TGTGCCAGCAGCTTTGGTCAGGGGGAGAACACCGGGGAGCTGTTTTTT

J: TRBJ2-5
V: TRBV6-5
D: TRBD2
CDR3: CASSNRLAGGKTQYF
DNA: TGTGCCAGCAGTAACAGACTAGCGGGGGGTAAGACCCAGTACTTC

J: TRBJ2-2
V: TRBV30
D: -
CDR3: CAWSVGRTDTGELFF
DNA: TGTGCCTGGAGTGTGGGACGGACGGACACCGGGGAGCTGTTTTTT

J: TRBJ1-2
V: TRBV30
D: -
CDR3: CAWSVRGTYGYTF
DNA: TGTGCCTGGAGTGTACGCGGTACCTATGGCTACACCTTC

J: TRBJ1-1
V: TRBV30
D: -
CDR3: CAWSLQAGAFF
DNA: TGTGCCTGGAGTCTACAGGCGGGAGCTTTCTTT

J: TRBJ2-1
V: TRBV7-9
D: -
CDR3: CASSLGRTVSYNEQFF
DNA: TGTGCCAGCAGCTTAGGGCGAACGGTCTCCTACAATGAGCAGTTCTTC

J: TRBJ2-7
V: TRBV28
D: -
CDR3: CASSTPGDGNEQYF
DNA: TGTGCCAGCAGTACTCCGGGCGACGGGAACGAGCAGTACTTC

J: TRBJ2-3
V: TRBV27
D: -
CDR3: CASSSPPDTQYF
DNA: TGTGCCAGCAGTTCCCCCCCAGATACGCAGTATTTT

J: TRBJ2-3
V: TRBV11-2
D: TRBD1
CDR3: CASSLVGRQGSDTQYF
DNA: TGTGCCAGCAGCTTAGTAGGGAGACAGGGGTCAGATACGCAGTATTTT

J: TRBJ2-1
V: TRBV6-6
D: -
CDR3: CASSYLYNEQFF
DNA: TGTGCCAGCAGTTATCTCTACAATGAGCAGTTCTTC

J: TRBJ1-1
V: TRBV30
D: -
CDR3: CAWSVDPRTDTEAFF
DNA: TGTGCCTGGAGTGTTGACCCCCGGACGGACACTGAAGCTTTCTTT

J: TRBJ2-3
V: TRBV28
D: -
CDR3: CASSRRQPPDTQYF
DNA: TGTGCCAGCAGTCGACGACAACCCCCAGATACGCAGTATTTT

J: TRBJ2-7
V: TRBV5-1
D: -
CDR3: CASKVTTDYYEQYF
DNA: TGCGCCAGCAAAGTCACGACAGATTATTACGAGCAGTACTTC

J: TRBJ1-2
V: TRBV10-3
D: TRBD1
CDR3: CAISGQGANYGYTF
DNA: TGTGCCATCAGTGGACAGGGGGCGAACTATGGCTACACCTTC

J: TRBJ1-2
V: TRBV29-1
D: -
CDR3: CSVGGVGGYTF
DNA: TGCAGCGTTGGAGGGGTAGGCGGCTACACCTTC

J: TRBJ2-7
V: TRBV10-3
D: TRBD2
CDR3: CAISDASGSTEEQYF
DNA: TGTGCCATCAGCGACGCTAGCGGGAGTACTGAAGAGCAGTACTTC

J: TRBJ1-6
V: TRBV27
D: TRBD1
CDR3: CASSLGPPTGYNSPLHF
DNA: TGTGCCAGCAGTTTGGGCCCCCCGACAGGGTACAATTCACCCCTCCACTTT

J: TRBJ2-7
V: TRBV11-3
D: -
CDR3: CASSLEGGFYEQYF
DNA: TGTGCCAGCAGCTTAGAGGGGGGATTCTACGAGCAGTACTTC

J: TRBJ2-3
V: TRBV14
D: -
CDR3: CASSQVSHTDTQYF
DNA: TGTGCCAGCAGCCAAGTCAGCCACACAGATACGCAGTATTTT